The rows below give T cell receptor beta chains drawn from one sample of a study of neurological immune-mediated disorders. TCRdb re-called the 5' RACE reads with MiXCR, one entry per CDR3 protein. The sample yields 35,000 to 45,000 distinct CDR3 sequences, roughly 7% seen once. The sample comprised PBMCs. Receptor source: a middle-aged woman in good health. Both conserved end residues are part of each CDR3. Fields, in order: V gene, CDR3 protein.

TRBV3-1 CASSHLAGGSDTQYF
TRBV2 CASKGTSNQPQHF
TRBV4-1 CASSQGLAGVNEQFF
TRBV6-6 CASSYSIQETQYF
TRBV7-9 CASSSWTVRNEILFF
TRBV12-3/TRBV12-4 CASSSWEGGNEQFF
TRBV20-1 CSARRVGTSGQTGELFF
TRBV30 CAWSRKGSGQGGYTF
TRBV5-1 CASSLARAGGPNEQFF
TRBV20-1 CSASDSNYEQYF
TRBV5-1 CASRKVSWELFF
TRBV12-3/TRBV12-4 CASSLVQGTGNTIYF
TRBV7-7 CASSFEMAFGTGELFF
TRBV10-3 CAISSIAGGPGNEQFF
TRBV7-8 CASSLAKGQTNTEAFF
TRBV6-5 CASSYLPGQDCTF
TRBV7-2 CASSTPRGGTYNEQFF
TRBV3-1 CASSLKLQGAYTEAFF
TRBV12-3/TRBV12-4 CASSLTRDYNEQFF
TRBV3-1 CASSPKGGGVRDTQYF
TRBV20-1 CSASLQGLSSYNEQFF
TRBV20-1 CSAATRGQGNYGYTF
TRBV24-1 CATSDPTAINEKLFF
TRBV24-1 CATSDRTGGSGKLFF
TRBV7-2 CASSLGGFGELFF
TRBV10-3 CAILRDKPYEQYF
TRBV4-2 CASSHRGSGDEQYF
TRBV3-1 CASSQDSGGSSYNEQFF
TRBV28 CASSSPTGPITGELFF
TRBV5-6 CASSLAGLPGNEQFF
TRBV5-5 CASSLYGGQETQYF
TRBV12-3/TRBV12-4 CASTRHAARGTQYF
TRBV12-3/TRBV12-4 CASSLGQGADQPQHF
TRBV10-3 CAISQETGAYNEQFF
TRBV7-9 CASSLGRGQDIQYF
TRBV27 CASSLVAGGESTDTQYF
TRBV5-1 CASSLEGSASSYNEQFF
TRBV29-1 CSVLFVRETGELFF
TRBV12-3/TRBV12-4 CASSLLNTDRIFF
TRBV15 CATSGKQGPMGSPLHF
TRBV20-1 CSARGVGNTGELFF
TRBV20-1 CSARVGTGVRLEQYF
TRBV10-3 CAISGSTGVNNEQFF
TRBV5-5 CASSRTDTGELFF
TRBV5-1 CASSPIQVPTEAFF
TRBV10-3 CAISEGQGERNQPQHF
TRBV20-1 CSAKDPAGATGELFF
TRBV7-9 CASSLVGLAGAEQFF
TRBV20-1 CSASKGGRALYEQYF
TRBV7-9 CASSSRDRVYNEQFF
TRBV13 CASSLGLGWGYTF
TRBV5-1 CASSVLAGGGDEQFF
TRBV2 CASKSGISYNEQFF
TRBV5-1 CASSGPEGLNTEAFF
TRBV29-1 CSVGGNEQFF